Each of the 28 T cell receptor beta chains below was sequenced from the same sample in a study of OX40 agonist ivuxolimab in advanced cancers. TCRdb's copy holds only in-frame clones and misses some; the assay was immunoSEQ multiplex PCR. Counted here are 40,000 to 50,000 clones, more than 75% occurring once; the ten biggest clones make up roughly 33%. The source material was CD4+ or CD8+ T cells sorted from blood, sampled in a trial of the OX40 agonist ivuxolimab. All receptors come from an adult with an advanced solid tumor such as melanoma, head and neck, liver or kidney cancer.

This CDR3 reads CASSATSGGSNEQFF. The CDR3 DNA is TGTGCCAGCAGTGCTACTAGCGGGGGTTCCAATGAGCAGTTCTTC. The genes are TRBV6-1 and TRBJ2-1, with TRBD2 matching 11 bases. CDR1 MNHNS and CDR2 SASEGT come from the germline V gene. The CDR3 spans 15 residues. Losses at the gene ends were 4 bases for V and 6 bases for J; bases not matched to a gene: 5.

The rearrangement joins TRBV9 to TRBJ1-5; 7 bases align to TRBD1. V gave up 5 bases and J gave up 7 bases; unmatched junction bases: 6. Germline V gene data show CDR1 as SGDLS and CDR2 as YYNGEE. The CDR3 loop spans 13 amino acids. CDR3 DNA sequence: TGTGCCAGCAGTCAGGGGGGGCGACAGCCCCAGCATTTT. Protein sequence: CASSQGGRQPQHF. The whole variable domain, remainder taken from reference TRBV9 and TRBJ1-5, is DSGVTQTPKHLITATGQRVTLRCSPRSGDLSVYWYQQSLDQGLQFLIQYYNGEERAKGNILERFSAQQFPDLHSELNLSSLELGDSALYFCASSQGGRQPQHFGDGTRLSIL.

This rearrangement joins TRBV7-2 to TRBJ1-5; D is uncertain. CDR3 length: 13 amino acids. Deletions cut 5 bases from V and 2 bases from J, with 7 bases between. Germline assignment: CDR1 SGHTA and CDR2 FQGNSA. The CDR3 DNA is TGTGCCAGCAGCCCATCAGGCAATCAGCCCCAGCATTTT. Protein sequence: CASSPSGNQPQHF.

The chain uses TRBV30 and TRBJ2-5; D assignment may be TRBD1 or TRBD2 (5 bases each). The germline gives CDR1 GTSNPN, CDR2 SVGIG (reference sequence). This CDR3 contains 12 residues. V lost 5 bases to trimming and J lost 4 bases, with 11 bases between them. The CDR3 sequence: CAWSQGPETQYF. The CDR3 DNA reads TGTGCCTGGTCCCAGGGACCAGAGACCCAGTACTTC. The full variable domain, rest sourced from reference TRBV30 and TRBJ2-5, is SQTIHQWPATLVQPVGSPLSLECTVEGTSNPNLYWYRQAAGRGLQLLFYSVGIGQISSEVPQNLSASRPQDRQFILSSKKLLLSDSGFYLCAWSQGPETQYFGPGTRLLVL.

V usage is TRBV6-1 and J usage is TRBJ1-2, with D unclear. V was pared by 6 bases and J by 4 bases, with 15 bases between. The CDR3 loop spans 14 amino acids. Germline values: CDR1 MNHNS, CDR2 SASEGT. The CDR3 here is CASRTDPSGYGYTF. Written as DNA, the CDR3 is TGTGCCAGCAGAACAGACCCAAGCGGCTATGGCTACACCTTC.

The chain employs TRBV6-5 and TRBJ1-1, with 7 bases that match TRBD1. From germline, CDR1 is MNHEY and CDR2 SVGAGI. The CDR3 has 14 residues. V was clipped by 6 bases and J by 1 base; unmatched bases: 5. This CDR3 reads CASSLNRGNTEAFF. For the CDR3, the DNA is TGTGCCAGCAGCCTTAACAGGGGGAACACTGAAGCTTTCTTT.

CDR3 DNA: TGCGCCAGCAGCCCACTAGCGGGAGGGATCAATGAGCAGTTCTTC. This gives the protein CASSPLAGGINEQFF. The V gene is TRBV4-1, the J gene TRBJ2-1; 13 nucleotides match TRBD2. With 4 bases clipped from V and 6 bases from J, the junction kept 3 bases outside the gene matches. Germline CDR1 is MGHRA and CDR2 is YSYEKL. This CDR3 contains 15 residues.

The rearrangement joins TRBV7-2 to TRBJ2-5; maybe TRBD2 (7 bases). The CDR3 runs to 15 residues. Germline lookup yields CDR1 SGHTA and CDR2 FQGNSA. Trimming took 1 base from V and 5 from J, leaving 14 bases between them. CDR3 in amino acids: CASSLEKGGFETQYF. The CDR3 region has the DNA TGTGCCAGCAGCTTAGAAAAGGGGGGGTTTGAGACCCAGTACTTC.

V usage is TRBV6-5 and J usage is TRBJ2-5; the match to TRBD1 covers 7 bases. The CDR3 runs 12 residues. Germline loops: CDR1 MNHEY, CDR2 SVGAGI. V was clipped by 5 bases and J by 5 bases; unmatched bases: 2. The CDR3 reads CASSTGVETQYF. The CDR3 nucleotides read TGTGCCAGCAGTACAGGGGTGGAGACCCAGTACTTC.

CDR3 loop: CASRADSPYEQYF. For the CDR3, the DNA is TGTGCCAGCAGGGCCGACTCACCTTACGAGCAGTACTTC. The V and J genes are TRBV6-5 and TRBJ2-7; no definite D call. Germline lookup yields CDR1 MNHEY and CDR2 SVGAGI. The ends were cut back, 6 bases at V and 4 bases at J, with 13 bases in the middle. The CDR3 is 13 amino acids.

The V and J genes are TRBV7-9 and TRBJ2-7, with a tentative D call TRBD2 (5 bases). Trimming stripped 0 bases from V and 7 bases from J, with 7 bases between. Germline CDR1 is SEHNR and CDR2 is FQNEAQ (reference sequence). The CDR3 consists of 12 residues. The CDR3 DNA reads as TGTGCCAGCAGCTTAGCCCGCGGGGAGCAGTACTTC. Its protein product is CASSLARGEQYF.

This clone was recorded only once. The chain employs TRBV10-2 and TRBJ2-7, with D possibly TRBD2 on 7 matching bases. V lost 2 bases and J 3 bases, leaving 14 bases between the germline ends. Germline V gene lookup returns CDR1 WSHSY and CDR2 SAAADI. The CDR3 extends over 15 amino acids. The CDR3 here is CASSERGGPSYEQYF. For the CDR3, the DNA is TGCGCCAGCAGTGAGAGGGGGGGGCCAAGCTACGAGCAGTACTTC.

The V and J genes are TRBV7-9 and TRBJ2-5; no firm D call. V shed 2 bases and J shed 4 bases, with 8 bases lying between them. Germline CDR1 is SEHNR and CDR2 is FQNEAQ (reference sequence). CDR3 length: 13 residues. This CDR3 reads CASSLTAGETQYF. The DNA for the CDR3 is TGTGCCAGCAGCTTAACGGCCGGAGAGACCCAGTACTTC.

The chain has TRBV2 and TRBJ2-3; 11 bases line up with TRBD2. V shed 4 bases and J 2 bases; nucleotides not matched to a gene: 5. The CDR3 is 16 amino acids. Germline V gene sequence: CDR1 SNHLY, CDR2 FYNNEI. CDR3: CASSGTSGRVTDTQYF. The CDR3 region has the DNA TGTGCCAGCAGTGGAACTAGCGGGAGAGTCACAGATACGCAGTATTTT.

This sequence joins TRBV2 and TRBJ2-1, with 9 bases aligning to TRBD1. The germline V gene has CDR1 SNHLY and CDR2 FYNNEI. Unmatched junction bases numbered 5, after V lost 7 bases and J lost 4 bases. The CDR3 sequence is 14 residues long. The DNA of the CDR3 is TGTGCCAGCAAAAAGGACAGGGGATACAATGAGCAGTTCTTC. It is translated as CASKKDRGYNEQFF.

This clone turned up a few times. The gene calls are TRBV7-9 and TRBJ2-7, with D hard to call. The V end was cut by 5 bases, the J end by 8 bases, with 10 bases between. Germline V gene lookup returns CDR1 SEHNR and CDR2 FQNEAQ (reference sequence). The CDR3 is made up of 11 amino acids. The CDR3 spells CASSVELQQYF. The DNA for the CDR3 is TGTGCCAGCAGCGTAGAGTTACAGCAGTACTTC.

The rearrangement uses TRBV28 and TRBJ1-1; no firm D call. The CDR3 is made up of 12 amino acids. Between the trimmed V and J ends, which lost 8 bases and 1 base, there was a span of 8 bases. Per germline, CDR1 MDHEN and CDR2 SYDVKM. DNA for the CDR3: TGTGCCAGCTGCACCGGGAACACTGAAGCTTTCTTT. Its protein is CASCTGNTEAFF.

V usage is TRBV5-1 and J usage is TRBJ2-2, with D tentatively TRBD2 (7 bases). Looked up from germline, CDR1 is SGHRS and CDR2 is YFSETQ. The ends were cut back, 0 bases at V and 6 bases at J, with 15 bases in the middle. The CDR3 runs 16 residues. CDR3 residues: CASSLDPRGGAGELFF. The CDR3 region has the DNA TGCGCCAGCAGCTTGGATCCCAGAGGGGGGGCCGGGGAGCTGTTTTTT.

This chain joins TRBV18 and TRBJ1-5; D remains unclear. The CDR3 is 16 amino acids. V lost 2 bases and J 3 bases, leaving 14 bases between the germline ends. The germline V gene has CDR1 KGHSH and CDR2 LQKENI. CDR3 region: CASSPVPPPSNQPQHF. In DNA, the CDR3 is TGTGCCAGCTCACCAGTACCCCCGCCCTCCAATCAGCCCCAGCATTTT.

V usage is TRBV7-9 and J usage is TRBJ2-7, with 9 bases identical to TRBD1. CDR3 length equals 14 residues. CDR1 and CDR2 (germline): SEHNR, FQNEAQ (reference sequence). After removal of 7 bases from V and 5 bases from J, the junction contained 9 bases not matched to a gene. CDR3 coding DNA: TGTGCCAGCACCATGGGACAGGGTTCGGACGAGCAGTACTTC. Residues: CASTMGQGSDEQYF.

The chain employs TRBV19 and TRBJ2-5; 12 bases are shared with TRBD1. The CDR3 length is 16 residues. CDR1 is LNHDA, CDR2 SQIVND, per germline (reference sequence). After removal of 5 bases from V and 5 bases from J, the junction contained 9 bases not matched to a gene. CDR3: CASSLPGTGGRETQYF. Written as DNA, the CDR3 is TGTGCCAGTAGTCTTCCCGGGACAGGGGGCCGGGAGACCCAGTACTTC.

The chain employs TRBV7-9 and TRBJ2-1; 9 bases are shared with TRBD2. The CDR3 extends over 17 amino acids. V gave up 4 bases and J gave up 7 bases; unmatched junction bases: 14. Per germline, CDR1 SEHNR and CDR2 FQNEAQ (reference sequence). The CDR3 is CASSWPEAGGSENEQFF. In DNA form, the CDR3 reads TGTGCCAGCAGCTGGCCGGAGGCGGGAGGGTCGGAGAATGAGCAGTTCTTC.

The J gene is TRBJ2-1, the V gene TRBV18; D remains unclear. Trimming pared 6 bases from V and 8 bases from J, leaving 11 bases between. The CDR3 length is 12 residues. The germline V gene encodes CDR1 KGHSH and CDR2 LQKENI. This chain's CDR3 is CASSQNMDEQFF. As DNA, the CDR3 is TGTGCCAGCTCTCAAAACATGGATGAGCAGTTCTTC. The entire variable domain, with the rest obtained from reference TRBV18 and TRBJ2-1, is as follows: NAGVMQNPRHLVRRRGQEARLRCSPMKGHSHVYWYRQLPEEGLKFMVYLQKENIIDESGMPKERFSAEFPKEGPSILRIQQVVRGDSAAYFCASSQNMDEQFFGPGTRLTVL.

This clone was counted a single time. The chain recombines TRBV6-5 with TRBJ1-1; D is ambiguous. The germline V gene has CDR1 MNHEY and CDR2 SVGAGI. Trimming cost V 7 bases and J 0 bases, with 12 bases left between them. The CDR3 totals 14 residues. The CDR3 loop reads CASKAVTLNTEAFF. The CDR3 DNA reads as TGTGCCAGCAAGGCAGTTACTTTGAACACTGAAGCTTTCTTT.

The CDR3 region has the DNA TGTGCCAGCTGTAGATCCCGGGAGCACAATGAGCAGTTCTTC. Its translation is CASCRSREHNEQFF. V and J are TRBV2 and TRBJ2-1; D perhaps matches TRBD2 (6 bases). CDR3 size: 14 residues. The V end lost 8 bases, the J end lost 5 bases, and 16 bases lay between the germline ends. The germline gives CDR1 SNHLY, CDR2 FYNNEI. The whole variable domain, remainder taken from reference TRBV2 and TRBJ2-1, is EPEVTQTPSHQVTQMGQEVILRCVPISNHLYFYWYRQILGQKVEFLVSFYNNEISEKSEIFDDQFSVERPDGSNFTLKIRSTKLEDSAMYFCASCRSREHNEQFFGPGTRLTVL.

This sequence joins TRBV4-2 and TRBJ1-2; D not resolved. The germline V gene has CDR1 LGHNA and CDR2 YNFKEQ. With 3 bases removed from V and 3 bases from J, the gap between germline ends came to 11 bases. This CDR3 spans 14 amino acids. CDR3 in amino acids: CASSHTGLDYGYTF. The CDR3 DNA follows: TGTGCCAGCAGCCACACGGGGTTAGACTATGGCTACACCTTC.

This chain links TRBV5-4 with TRBJ2-1, with 8 nucleotides matching TRBD2. Looked up from germline, CDR1 is SGHNT and CDR2 is YYREEE (reference sequence). This CDR3 has 16 amino acids. Losses at the gene ends were 0 bases for V and 6 bases for J; bases not matched to a gene: 8. In DNA, the CDR3 is TGTGCCAGCAGCTTGGCTAAGGTAGCGGGGCCCAATGAGCAGTTCTTC. This gives the protein CASSLAKVAGPNEQFF. The entire variable domain, with the rest obtained from reference TRBV5-4 and TRBJ2-1, is as follows: ETGVTQSPTHLIKTRGQQVTLRCSSQSGHNTVSWYQQALGQGPQFIFQYYREEENGRGNFPPRFSGLQFPNYSSELNVNALELDDSALYLCASSLAKVAGPNEQFFGPGTRLTVL.

The V and J genes are TRBV9 and TRBJ2-5, with 7 bases aligning to TRBD2. The end of the DNA aligns better with TRBJ2-7, so the J call may be wrong. The CDR3 sequence is 15 residues long. Germline V gene sequence: CDR1 SGDLS, CDR2 YYNGEE. The DNA of the CDR3 is TGTGCCAGCAGCGTGGGACGGGGGGTAACCTACGAGCAGTACTTC. Its translation: CASSVGRGVTYEQYF.